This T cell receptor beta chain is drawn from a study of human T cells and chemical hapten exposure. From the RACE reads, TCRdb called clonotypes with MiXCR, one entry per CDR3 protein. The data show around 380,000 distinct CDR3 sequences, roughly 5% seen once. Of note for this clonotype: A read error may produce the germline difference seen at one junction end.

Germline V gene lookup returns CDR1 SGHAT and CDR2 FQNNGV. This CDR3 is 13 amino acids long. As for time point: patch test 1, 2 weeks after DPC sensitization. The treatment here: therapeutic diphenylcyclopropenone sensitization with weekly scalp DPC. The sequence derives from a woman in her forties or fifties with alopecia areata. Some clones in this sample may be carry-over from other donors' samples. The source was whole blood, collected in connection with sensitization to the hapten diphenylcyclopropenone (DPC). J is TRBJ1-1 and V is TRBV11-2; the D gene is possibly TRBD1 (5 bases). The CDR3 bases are TGTGCCAGCACCTTAGACAGCGACACTGAAGCTTTCTTT. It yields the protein CASTLDSDTEAFF.